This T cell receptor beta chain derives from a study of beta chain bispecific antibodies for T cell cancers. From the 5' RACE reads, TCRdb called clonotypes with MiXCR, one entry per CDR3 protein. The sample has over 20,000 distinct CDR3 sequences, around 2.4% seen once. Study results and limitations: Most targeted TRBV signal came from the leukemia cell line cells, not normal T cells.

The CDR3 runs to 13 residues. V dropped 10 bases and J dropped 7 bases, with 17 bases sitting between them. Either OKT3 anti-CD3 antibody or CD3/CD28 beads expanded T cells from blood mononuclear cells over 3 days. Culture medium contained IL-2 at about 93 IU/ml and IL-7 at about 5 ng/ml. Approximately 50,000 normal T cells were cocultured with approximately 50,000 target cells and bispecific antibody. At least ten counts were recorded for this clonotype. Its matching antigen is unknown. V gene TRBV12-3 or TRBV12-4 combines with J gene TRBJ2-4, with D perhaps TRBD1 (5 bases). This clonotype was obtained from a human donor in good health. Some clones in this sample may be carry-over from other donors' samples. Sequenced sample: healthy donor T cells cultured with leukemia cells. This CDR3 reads CATRDGVGNIQYF. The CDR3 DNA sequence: TGTGCCACCAGGGATGGGGTCGGGAACATTCAGTACTTC.